A selection of T cell receptor beta chains follows, all from one sample in a study of T cells in tumors after PD-1 blockade. Produced via immunoSEQ multiplex PCR; TCRdb's table is partial and in-frame only. The sample consists of around 11,000 clones, approximately 70% of them appearing once. Sequences were derived from tumor tissue, sampled after anti-PD-1 treatment. The receptor set was obtained from a human donor with basal cell carcinoma. Each CDR3 is given with its conserved first and last residue. D genes are given only for firm matches. Only part of the rows carry a size: once, few, many, or a class if the clone is expanded.

CDR3aa	CDR3nt	j_gene	v_gene	d_gene	abundance
CASSSRTSGGASRSGANVLTF	TGCGCCAGCAGCTCCCGGACTAGCGGGGGGGCAAGTAGGTCTGGGGCCAACGTCCTGACTTTC	TRBJ2-6	TRBV4-1	TRBD2	.
CASSPGPRTNYEQYF	TGTGCCAGCAGCCCCGGCCCCCGGACCAACTACGAGCAGTACTTC	TRBJ2-7	TRBV3-1/TRBV3-2	.	few
CASASGTGNTGELFF	TGTGCCAGTGCGTCGGGGACGGGAAACACCGGGGAGCTGTTTTTT	TRBJ2-2	TRBV19	.	.
CAWSIAGTHSYEQYF	TGTGCCTGGAGTATCGCAGGGACTCACTCCTACGAGCAGTACTTC	TRBJ2-7	TRBV30	.	once
CASSQAAAGGTYEQYF	TGCGCCAGCAGCCAGGCCGCAGCGGGAGGGACCTACGAGCAGTACTTC	TRBJ2-7	TRBV4-1	TRBD2	.
CASSQAYRAGYTF	TGTGCCAGCAGCCAAGCGTACAGGGCGGGCTACACCTTC	TRBJ1-2	TRBV3-1/TRBV3-2	.	few
CASGREDYEQYF	TGCGCCAGCGGGAGGGAGGACTACGAGCAGTACTTC	TRBJ2-7	TRBV10-2	TRBD2	once
CASSLEVAVSYEQYF	TGTGCCAGCAGCCTCGAGGTGGCGGTATCCTACGAGCAGTACTTC	TRBJ2-7	TRBV7-2	.	medium-sized
CASSLTGAGEAFF	TGTGCCAGCAGCTTGACAGGGGCTGGTGAAGCTTTCTTT	TRBJ1-1	TRBV7-8	TRBD1	few
CASSLPGAGQNIQYF	TGTGCCAGCAGTTTACCAGGCGCAGGCCAAAACATTCAGTACTTC	TRBJ2-4	TRBV28	.	few
CASSPLRMDTGELFF	TGTGCCAGCTCACCACTAAGAATGGACACCGGGGAGCTGTTTTTT	TRBJ2-2	TRBV18	.	.
CASSLFRAGANVLTF	TGTGCCAGCAGCTTATTCAGGGCTGGGGCCAACGTCCTGACTTTC	TRBJ2-6	TRBV11-3	.	.
CASSFSGGAVADTQYF	TGTGCCAGCAGCTTTAGCGGGGGGGCTGTCGCAGATACGCAGTATTTT	TRBJ2-3	TRBV7-3	TRBD2	.
CASERSNYGYTF	TGTGCCAGCGAGCGGTCTAACTATGGCTACACCTTC	TRBJ1-2	TRBV14	.	.
CASSTGSGSSYNEQFF	TGTGCCAGCAGCACTGGTAGCGGGAGCTCCTACAATGAGCAGTTCTTC	TRBJ2-1	TRBV7-2	TRBD2	.
CASSSRQDNYGYTF	TGTGCCAGCAGCTCAAGACAGGACAACTATGGCTACACCTTC	TRBJ1-2	TRBV7-3	.	.
CASSYSVTRRTYEQYF	TGTGCCAGCAGTTACTCGGTGACAAGAAGAACCTACGAGCAGTACTTC	TRBJ2-7	TRBV6-2/TRBV6-3	.	.
CASSADGSGTQYF	TGTGCCAGCAGCGCAGATGGTTCGGGGACCCAGTACTTC	TRBJ2-5	TRBV9	.	.
CASSSFTGDGQPQHF	TGTGCCAGCAGCTCGTTTACAGGGGACGGGCAGCCCCAGCATTTT	TRBJ1-5	TRBV7-8	TRBD1	.
CASSDRTSGGSGANVLTF	TGTGCCAGCAGTGATCGGACTAGCGGGGGCTCTGGGGCCAACGTCCTGACTTTC	TRBJ2-6	TRBV6-4	TRBD2	.
CASSLRDSAYEQYF	TGTGCCAGCAGTCTTCGAGACTCCGCCTACGAGCAGTACTTC	TRBJ2-7	TRBV6-5	.	.
CASSLAGTRNNEQFF	TGCGCCAGCAGCTTGGCCGGGACTAGAAACAATGAGCAGTTCTTC	TRBJ2-1	TRBV5-1	TRBD2	few
CASSIGVGQGAGANVLTF	TGTGCCAGTAGTATAGGGGTGGGCCAGGGGGCGGGGGCCAACGTCCTGACTTTC	TRBJ2-6	TRBV19	TRBD1	.
CASSLSWGTEAFF	TGTGCCAGCAGTTTGTCTTGGGGCACTGAAGCTTTCTTT	TRBJ1-1	TRBV12-3/TRBV12-4	.	.
CASSEAGVGYSSMNTEAFF	TGTGCCAGCAGTGAAGCGGGGGTGGGGTATAGTTCCATGAACACTGAAGCTTTCTTT	TRBJ1-1	TRBV2	.	.
CASRKSGTSGGYEQYF	TGTGCCAGCAGAAAATCCGGGACTAGCGGGGGCTACGAGCAGTACTTC	TRBJ2-7	TRBV11-3	TRBD2	.
CAWGQGRASEKLFF	TGTGCCTGGGGACAGGGGCGAGCGTCTGAAAAACTGTTTTTT	TRBJ1-4	TRBV30	TRBD1	.
CASTFERRQETQYF	TGTGCCAGCACCTTTGAACGGAGGCAAGAGACCCAGTACTTC	TRBJ2-5	TRBV5-8	.	.
CASSVGPNANYGYTF	TGTGCCAGCAGCGTAGGCCCAAATGCTAACTATGGCTACACCTTC	TRBJ1-2	TRBV9	.	.
CASSLVGAPGEFF	TGCGCCAGCAGCTTGGTCGGGGCCCCCGGGGAGTTCTTC	TRBJ2-1	TRBV5-1	.	.
CASSFGLTYEQYF	TGTGCCAGCAGCTTCGGGTTAACCTACGAGCAGTACTTC	TRBJ2-7	TRBV5-6	.	.
CASSLQGRSYEQYF	TGTGCCAGCAGTTTACAGGGGAGGTCCTACGAGCAGTACTTC	TRBJ2-7	TRBV27	.	.
CASSLVVPGQANNEQFF	TGCGCCAGCAGCTTGGTCGTTCCGGGACAAGCCAACAATGAGCAGTTCTTC	TRBJ2-1	TRBV5-1	.	.
CASSWISDTQYF	TGTGCCAGCAGTTGGATCTCCGATACGCAGTATTTT	TRBJ2-3	TRBV6-2/TRBV6-3	.	.
CASSPRTSGGGDTQYF	TGTGCCAGCTCACCACGGACTAGCGGGGGCGGAGATACGCAGTATTTT	TRBJ2-3	TRBV18	TRBD2	.
CASSQDLDRGVSYEQYF	TGCGCCAGCAGCCAAGATCTGGACAGGGGGGTCTCCTACGAGCAGTACTTC	TRBJ2-7	TRBV4-3	TRBD1	.
CASSPGQTLQETQYF	TGTGCCAGCAGCCCGGGACAGACACTCCAAGAGACCCAGTACTTC	TRBJ2-5	TRBV7-9	TRBD1	.
CATSRGSAEQFF	TGTGCCACCAGCAGAGGATCGGCTGAGCAGTTCTTC	TRBJ2-1	TRBV15	.	few
CASSEVADSYNEQFF	TGTGCCAGCAGTGAAGTGGCAGATTCCTACAATGAGCAGTTCTTC	TRBJ2-1	TRBV6-1	.	.
CASSQELRINTGELFF	TGCGCCAGCAGCCAAGAGTTAAGAATTAACACCGGGGAGCTGTTTTTT	TRBJ2-2	TRBV4-1	.	.
CASSDLTDFQETQYF	TGTGCCAGCAGTGATCTTACGGACTTCCAAGAGACCCAGTACTTC	TRBJ2-5	TRBV2	.	once
CASSSKTSGSVNEQFF	TGTGCCAGCAGCTCCAAGACTAGCGGGAGTGTAAATGAGCAGTTCTTC	TRBJ2-1	TRBV7-2	TRBD2	.
CASSPKGGAPGEQYF	TGTGCCAGCAGTCCAAAGGGGGGGGCGCCCGGCGAGCAGTACTTC	TRBJ2-7	TRBV6-5	.	.
CASSPRQGIYGYTF	TGTGCCAGCAGCCCACGACAGGGGATATATGGCTACACCTTC	TRBJ1-2	TRBV6-5	TRBD1	.
CASSRLAGPYEQYF	TGTGCCAGCAGTCGACTAGCGGGACCCTACGAGCAGTACTTC	TRBJ2-7	TRBV6-2/TRBV6-3	TRBD2	.
CASRGSGSNTEAFF	TGTGCCAGCAGGGGGTCTGGCAGCAACACTGAAGCTTTCTTT	TRBJ1-1	TRBV28	.	.
CASSGGTDTQYF	TGCGCCAGTAGCGGGGGCACAGATACGCAGTATTTT	TRBJ2-3	TRBV5-1	TRBD2	few
CASSLGGRASMNTEAFF	TGTGCCAGCAGCTTAGGGGGCAGGGCCTCCATGAACACTGAAGCTTTCTTT	TRBJ1-1	TRBV5-6	TRBD1	.
CASSWGMAGGPWTYEQYF	TGTGCCAGCAGCTGGGGGATGGCGGGAGGGCCCTGGACCTACGAGCAGTACTTC	TRBJ2-7	TRBV7-8	TRBD2	few
CASSPYLNTEAFF	TGTGCCAGCAGTCCATACCTGAACACTGAAGCTTTCTTT	TRBJ1-1	TRBV6-2/TRBV6-3	.	.
CASSLSLDIYEQYF	TGTGCCAGCAGCTTGTCCCTTGACATCTACGAGCAGTACTTC	TRBJ2-7	TRBV7-3	.	once
CATSGFSYNSPLHF	TGTGCCACCAGTGGGTTCTCCTATAATTCACCCCTCCACTTT	TRBJ1-6	TRBV15	.	.
CASSYTGDQPQHF	TGTGCCAGCAGTTATACAGGGGATCAGCCCCAGCATTTT	TRBJ1-5	TRBV6-2/TRBV6-3	TRBD1	.
CAWSVGSGEVDEQFF	TGTGCCTGGAGTGTAGGCAGCGGAGAGGTTGATGAGCAGTTCTTC	TRBJ2-1	TRBV30	.	.
CASTPGTAGELFF	TGTGCCAGCACCCCAGGGACGGCCGGGGAGCTGTTTTTT	TRBJ2-2	TRBV5-5	.	.
CASSPTGQGHYGYTF	TGTGCCAGCTCACCCACCGGACAGGGGCACTATGGCTACACCTTC	TRBJ1-2	TRBV18	TRBD1	few
CASRGSSSYNSPLHF	TGTGCCAGCAGAGGGTCCAGCTCCTATAATTCACCCCTCCACTTT	TRBJ1-6	TRBV2	.	.